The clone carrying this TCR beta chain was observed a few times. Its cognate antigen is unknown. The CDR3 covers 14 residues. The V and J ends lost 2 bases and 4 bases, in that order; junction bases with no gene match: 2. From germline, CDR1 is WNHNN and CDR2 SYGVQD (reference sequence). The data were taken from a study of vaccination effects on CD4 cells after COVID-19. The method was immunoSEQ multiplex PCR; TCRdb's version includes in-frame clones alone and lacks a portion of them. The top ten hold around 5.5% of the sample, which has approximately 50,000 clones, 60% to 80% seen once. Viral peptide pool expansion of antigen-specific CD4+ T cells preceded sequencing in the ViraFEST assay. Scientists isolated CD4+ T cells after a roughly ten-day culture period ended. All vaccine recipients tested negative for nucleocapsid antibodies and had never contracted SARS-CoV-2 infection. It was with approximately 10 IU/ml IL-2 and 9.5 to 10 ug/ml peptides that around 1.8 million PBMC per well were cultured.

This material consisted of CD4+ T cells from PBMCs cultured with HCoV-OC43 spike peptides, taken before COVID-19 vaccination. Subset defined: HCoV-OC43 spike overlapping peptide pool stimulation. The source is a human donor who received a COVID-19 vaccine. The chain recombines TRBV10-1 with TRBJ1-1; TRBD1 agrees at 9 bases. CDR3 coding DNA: TGCGCCAGCAGTGAGGAGACAGGGGGCACTGAAGCTTTCTTT. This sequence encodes CASSEETGGTEAFF.